This T cell receptor (beta chain) comes out of a study of CD8 T cells in ankylosing spondylitis. Study observations and caveats: A motif of 7 or 8 highly homologous TCR beta variants was seen as apparently characteristic of ankylosing spondylitis blood.

One entry per CDR3 protein, called by TCRdb with MiXCR from the 5' RACE reads. The sample lists 700,000 to 850,000 distinct CDR3 sequences; 12% were seen once. Many counts were recorded for this clonotype. The antigen is unknown. Material for sequencing was blood, either unsorted or a sorted T cell fraction (not recorded which). The TCR originated in a male donor with ankylosing spondylitis.

The CDR3 reads CASTQSQPNSPLHF. The CDR3, as DNA: TGTGCCAGCACTCAAAGTCAACCGAATTCACCCCTCCACTTT. V gene TRBV2 combines with J gene TRBJ1-6; D is undetermined. Germline loops: CDR1 SNHLY, CDR2 FYNNEI. V gave up 7 bases and J gave up 7 bases, with 14 bases separating them. This CDR3 is 14 amino acids long.